This TCR beta chain was recorded in a study of response to subunit inactivated influenza vaccine. This CDR3 spans 16 amino acids. CDR1 is MNHEY and CDR2 is SVGEGT in the germline V gene. Trimming at V came to 2 bases and at J to 5 bases, leaving 10 bases not matched to a gene. Overall study results and limits: Authors suggested each seasonal flu vaccination may recruit only limited numbers of new T cells.

This clonotype was seen repeatedly, ten times or more. Its antigen is undetermined. Using its own MiXCR run on the RT-PCR reads, TCRdb lists one record per CDR3 protein. In the table there are about 160,000 distinct CDR3 sequences, roughly a tenth of which are singletons. The sequence was obtained from a man aged 45-65 years who received an inactivated influenza vaccine. The chain employs TRBV6-2 or TRBV6-3 and TRBJ2-7; 9 nucleotides align to TRBD1. The specimen was non-naive T cells sorted from PBMCs, collected about 40 days after vaccination. DNA of the CDR3: TGTGCCAGCAGTTACACCTCCGGGACAGGGAACCACGAGCAGTACTTC. Translation gives CASSYTSGTGNHEQYF.